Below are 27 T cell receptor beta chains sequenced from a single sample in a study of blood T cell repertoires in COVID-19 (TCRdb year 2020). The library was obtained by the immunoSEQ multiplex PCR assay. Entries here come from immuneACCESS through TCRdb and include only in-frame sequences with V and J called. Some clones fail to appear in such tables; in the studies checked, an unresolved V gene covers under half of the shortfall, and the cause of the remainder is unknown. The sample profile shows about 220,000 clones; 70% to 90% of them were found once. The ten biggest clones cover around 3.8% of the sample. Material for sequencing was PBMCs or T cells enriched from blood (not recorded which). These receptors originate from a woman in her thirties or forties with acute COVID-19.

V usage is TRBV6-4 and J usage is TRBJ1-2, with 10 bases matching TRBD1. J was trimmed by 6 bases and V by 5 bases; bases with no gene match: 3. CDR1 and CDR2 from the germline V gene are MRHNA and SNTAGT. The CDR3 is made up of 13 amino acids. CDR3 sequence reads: CASSPDRGDGYTF. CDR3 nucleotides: TGTGCCAGCAGTCCGGACAGGGGGGATGGCTACACCTTC.

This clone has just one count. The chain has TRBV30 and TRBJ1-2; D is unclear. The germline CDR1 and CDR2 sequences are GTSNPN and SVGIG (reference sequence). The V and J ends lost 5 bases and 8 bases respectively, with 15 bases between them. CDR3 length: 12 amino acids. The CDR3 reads CAWVQQSGGYTF. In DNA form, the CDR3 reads TGTGCCTGGGTTCAACAATCGGGAGGCTACACCTTC.

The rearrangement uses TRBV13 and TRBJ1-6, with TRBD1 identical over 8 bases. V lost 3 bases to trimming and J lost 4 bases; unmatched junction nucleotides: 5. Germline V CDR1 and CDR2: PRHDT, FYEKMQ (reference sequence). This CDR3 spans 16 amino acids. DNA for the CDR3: TGTGCCAGCAGCTTTTCAGGGGGCCGGTATAATTCACCCCTCCACTTT. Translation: CASSFSGGRYNSPLHF.

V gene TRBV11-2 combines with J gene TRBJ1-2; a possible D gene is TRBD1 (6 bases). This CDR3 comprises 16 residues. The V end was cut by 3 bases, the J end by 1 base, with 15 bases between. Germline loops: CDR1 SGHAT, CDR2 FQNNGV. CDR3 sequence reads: CASSLLDSESNYGYTF. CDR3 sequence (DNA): TGTGCCAGCAGCTTGCTGGACAGTGAAAGTAACTATGGCTACACCTTC.

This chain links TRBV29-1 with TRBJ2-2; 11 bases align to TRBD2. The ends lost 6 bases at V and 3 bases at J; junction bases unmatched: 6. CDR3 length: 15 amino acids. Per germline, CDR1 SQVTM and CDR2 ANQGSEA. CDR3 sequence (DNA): TGCAGCGTGCAAGAACTAGCGGGGGACACCGGGGAGCTGTTTTTT. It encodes CSVQELAGDTGELFF.

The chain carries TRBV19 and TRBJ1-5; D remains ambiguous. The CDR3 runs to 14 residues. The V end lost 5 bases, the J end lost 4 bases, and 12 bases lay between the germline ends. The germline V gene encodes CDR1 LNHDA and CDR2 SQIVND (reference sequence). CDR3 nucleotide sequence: TGTGCCAGTAGTCCGACACTTCCAAATCAGCCCCAGCATTTT. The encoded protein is CASSPTLPNQPQHF.

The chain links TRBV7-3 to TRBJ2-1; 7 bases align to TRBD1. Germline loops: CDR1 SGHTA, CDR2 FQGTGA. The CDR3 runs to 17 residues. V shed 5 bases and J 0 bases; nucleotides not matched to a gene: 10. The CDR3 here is CASSPTRGGSSYNEQFF. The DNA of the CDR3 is TGTGCCAGCAGCCCGACAAGAGGGGGCAGCTCCTACAATGAGCAGTTCTTC.

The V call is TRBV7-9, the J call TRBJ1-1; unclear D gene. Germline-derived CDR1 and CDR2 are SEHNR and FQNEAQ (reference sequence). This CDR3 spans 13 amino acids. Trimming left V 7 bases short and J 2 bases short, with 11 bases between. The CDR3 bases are TGTGCCAGCATCCTGTCAGGCAACACTGAAGCTTTCTTT. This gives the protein CASILSGNTEAFF.

CDR3 protein: CASSSLRGRGLGEQFF. Written as DNA, the CDR3 is TGTGCCAGCAGTTCCCTCAGGGGCAGGGGGCTGGGTGAGCAGTTCTTC. The V and J genes are TRBV28 and TRBJ2-1, with 8 bases fitting TRBD1. The V gene end was trimmed by 4 bases and the J gene end by 9 bases; junction bases not matched to a gene: 14. This CDR3 comprises 16 residues. Germline CDR1 reads MDHEN; CDR2 reads SYDVKM.

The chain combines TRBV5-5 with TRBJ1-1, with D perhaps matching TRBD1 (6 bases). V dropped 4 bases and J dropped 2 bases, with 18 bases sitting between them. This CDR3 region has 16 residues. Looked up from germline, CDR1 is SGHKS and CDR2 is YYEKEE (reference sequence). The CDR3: CASSGRTEGGNTEAFF. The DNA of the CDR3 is TGTGCCAGCAGCGGCAGGACAGAGGGCGGCAACACTGAAGCTTTCTTT.

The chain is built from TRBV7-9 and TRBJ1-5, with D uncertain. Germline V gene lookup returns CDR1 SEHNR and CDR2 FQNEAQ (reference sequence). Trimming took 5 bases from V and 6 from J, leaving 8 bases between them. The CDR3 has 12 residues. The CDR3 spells CASSQDTQPQHF. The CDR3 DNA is TGTGCCAGCAGCCAAGACACTCAGCCCCAGCATTTT.

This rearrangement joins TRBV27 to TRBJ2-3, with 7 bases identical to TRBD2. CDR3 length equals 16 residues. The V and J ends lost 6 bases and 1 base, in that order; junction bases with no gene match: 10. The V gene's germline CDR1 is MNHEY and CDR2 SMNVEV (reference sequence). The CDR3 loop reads CASSREVRVGTDTQYF. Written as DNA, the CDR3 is TGTGCCAGCAGCCGGGAGGTCAGGGTTGGCACAGATACGCAGTATTTT.

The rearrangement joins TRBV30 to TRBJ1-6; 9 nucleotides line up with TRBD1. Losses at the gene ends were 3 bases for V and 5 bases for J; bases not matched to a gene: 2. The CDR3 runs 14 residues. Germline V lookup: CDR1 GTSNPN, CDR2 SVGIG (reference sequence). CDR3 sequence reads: CAWRGQGNNSPLHF. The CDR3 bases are TGTGCCTGGAGGGGACAGGGAAATAATTCACCCCTCCACTTT.

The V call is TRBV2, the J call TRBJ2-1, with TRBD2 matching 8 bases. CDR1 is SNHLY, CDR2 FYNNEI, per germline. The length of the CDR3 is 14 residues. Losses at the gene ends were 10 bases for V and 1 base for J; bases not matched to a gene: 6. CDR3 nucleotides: TGTGCCATCAAGCGGGGGCCGTCCTACAATGAGCAGTTCTTC. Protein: CAIKRGPSYNEQFF.

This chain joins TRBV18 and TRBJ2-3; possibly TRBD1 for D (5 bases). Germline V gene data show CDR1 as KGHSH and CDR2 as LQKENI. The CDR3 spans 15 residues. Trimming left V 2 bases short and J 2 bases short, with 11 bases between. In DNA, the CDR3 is TGTGCCAGCTCACCATTAGGGGCTATCACAGATACGCAGTATTTT. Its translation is CASSPLGAITDTQYF.

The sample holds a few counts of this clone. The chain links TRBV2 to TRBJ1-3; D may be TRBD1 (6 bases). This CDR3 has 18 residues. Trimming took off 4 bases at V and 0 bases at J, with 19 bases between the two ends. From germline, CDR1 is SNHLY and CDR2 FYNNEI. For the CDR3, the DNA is TGTGCCAGCAGTGTAGGGACAAAGTCTAAAAGCTCTGGAAACACCATATATTTT. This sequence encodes CASSVGTKSKSSGNTIYF.

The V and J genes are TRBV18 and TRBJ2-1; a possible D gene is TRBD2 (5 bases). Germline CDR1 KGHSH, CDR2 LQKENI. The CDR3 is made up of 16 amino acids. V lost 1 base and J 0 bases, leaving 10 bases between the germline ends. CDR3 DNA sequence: TGTGCCAGCTCACCACTAGACTACAGCTCCTACAATGAGCAGTTCTTC. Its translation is CASSPLDYSSYNEQFF.

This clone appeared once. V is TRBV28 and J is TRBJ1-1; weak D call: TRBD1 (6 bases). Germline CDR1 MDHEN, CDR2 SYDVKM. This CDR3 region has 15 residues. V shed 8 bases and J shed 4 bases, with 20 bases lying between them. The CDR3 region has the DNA TGTGCCAGCGACCGACGGCTCAGGGGCGGCACTGAAGCTTTCTTT. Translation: CASDRRLRGGTEAFF.

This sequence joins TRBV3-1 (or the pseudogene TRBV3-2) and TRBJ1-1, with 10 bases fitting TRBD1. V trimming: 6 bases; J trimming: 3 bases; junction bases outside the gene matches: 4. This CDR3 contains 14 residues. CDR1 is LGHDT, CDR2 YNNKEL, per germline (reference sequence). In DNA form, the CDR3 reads TGTGCCAGCAGGAGGACAGGGGGTCACACTGAAGCTTTCTTT. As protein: CASRRTGGHTEAFF.

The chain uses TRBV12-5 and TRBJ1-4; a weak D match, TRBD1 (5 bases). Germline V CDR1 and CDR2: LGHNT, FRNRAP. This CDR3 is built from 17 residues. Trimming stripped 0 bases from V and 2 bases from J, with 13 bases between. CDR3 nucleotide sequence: TGTGCTAGTGGTTTGGTACGGTCGGGGGATACTAATGAAAAACTGTTTTTT. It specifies CASGLVRSGDTNEKLFF.

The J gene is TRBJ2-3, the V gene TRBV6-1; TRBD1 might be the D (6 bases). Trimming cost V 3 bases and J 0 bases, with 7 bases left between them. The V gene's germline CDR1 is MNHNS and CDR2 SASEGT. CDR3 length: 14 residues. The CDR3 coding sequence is TGTGCCAGCAGTGACCAGGGGAGCACAGATACGCAGTATTTT. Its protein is CASSDQGSTDTQYF.

In DNA, the CDR3 is TGTGCCACCAGCGGACAGGCTACCGGGGAGCTGTTTTTT. It codes for CATSGQATGELFF. The V and J genes are TRBV24-1 and TRBJ2-2, with TRBD1 identical over 7 bases. Germline assignment: CDR1 KGHDR and CDR2 SFDVKD. The junction had 3 bases not matched to a gene; V was cut back by 7 bases and J by 5 bases. The CDR3 is 13 residues long.

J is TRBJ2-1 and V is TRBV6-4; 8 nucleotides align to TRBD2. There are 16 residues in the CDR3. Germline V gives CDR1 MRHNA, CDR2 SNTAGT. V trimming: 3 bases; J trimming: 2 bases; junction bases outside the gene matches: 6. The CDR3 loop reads CASSDDGGAPYNEQFF. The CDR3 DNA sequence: TGTGCCAGCAGTGATGACGGGGGGGCCCCCTACAATGAGCAGTTCTTC.

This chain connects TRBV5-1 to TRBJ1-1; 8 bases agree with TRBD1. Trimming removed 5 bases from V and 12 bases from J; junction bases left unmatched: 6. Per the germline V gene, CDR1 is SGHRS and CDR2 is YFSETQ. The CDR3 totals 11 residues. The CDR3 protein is CASSPGGATFF. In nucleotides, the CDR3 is TGCGCCAGCAGTCCAGGGGGCGCGACTTTCTTT.

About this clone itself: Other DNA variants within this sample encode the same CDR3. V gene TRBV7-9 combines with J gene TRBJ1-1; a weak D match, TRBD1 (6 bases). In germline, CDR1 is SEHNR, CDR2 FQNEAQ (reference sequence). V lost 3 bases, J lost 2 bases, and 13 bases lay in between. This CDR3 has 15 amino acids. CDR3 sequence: CASSFRQAINTEAFF. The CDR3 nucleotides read TGTGCCAGCAGCTTTCGACAGGCGATTAACACTGAAGCTTTCTTT.

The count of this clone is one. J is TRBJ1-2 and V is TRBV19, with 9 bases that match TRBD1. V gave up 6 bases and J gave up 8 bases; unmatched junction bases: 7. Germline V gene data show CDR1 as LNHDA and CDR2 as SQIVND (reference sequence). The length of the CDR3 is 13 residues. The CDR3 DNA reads TGTGCCAGTAGCCTACAGGGGGCGCCCGGCTACACCTTC. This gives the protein CASSLQGAPGYTF.

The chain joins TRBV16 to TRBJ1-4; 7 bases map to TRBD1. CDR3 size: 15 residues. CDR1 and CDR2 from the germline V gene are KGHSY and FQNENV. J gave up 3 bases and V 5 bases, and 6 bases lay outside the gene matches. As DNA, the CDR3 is TGTGCCAGCAGCAACAGGGGCGATGCTAATGAAAAACTGTTTTTT. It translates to CASSNRGDANEKLFF. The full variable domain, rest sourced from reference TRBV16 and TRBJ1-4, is GEEVAQTPKHLVRGEGQKAKLYCAPIKGHSYVFWYQQVLKNEFKFLISFQNENVFDETGMPKERFSAKCLPNSPCSLEIQATKLEDSAVYFCASSNRGDANEKLFFGSGTQLSVL.